Shown below are 13 T cell receptor beta chains from a single sample sequenced in a study of control samples from healthy donors and cancer patients. Sequencing was performed with immunoSEQ multiplex PCR; in TCRdb, only in-frame clones are kept and a portion is missing. The sample carries roughly 200,000 clones, about 89% recorded once. The sample consisted of blood. The origin of the receptors is a man under 40 in good health.

The chain links TRBV5-1 to TRBJ2-7; D may correspond to TRBD1 or TRBD2 (6 bases each). The CDR3 consists of 15 residues. V was pared by 4 bases and J by 5 bases, with 19 bases between. The germline CDR1 and CDR2 sequences are SGHRS and YFSETQ. The CDR3 coding sequence is TGCGCCAGCAGCGTAAGATGGGCCGGGGGCCACGAGCAGTACTTC. This sequence encodes CASSVRWAGGHEQYF.

The chain links TRBV7-9 to TRBJ2-1; 11 nucleotides line up with TRBD2. The CDR3 consists of 18 residues. The germline V gene has CDR1 SEHNR and CDR2 FQNEAQ (reference sequence). The J segment lost 5 bases and the V segment lost 2 bases, leaving 11 bases of the junction unmatched. For the CDR3, the DNA is TGTGCCAGCAGCTTACGACCAGAAACTAGCGGGGGTAACAATGAGCAGTTCTTC. Encoded protein: CASSLRPETSGGNNEQFF. Drawing the rest from reference TRBV7-9 and TRBJ2-1, the complete variable domain is DTGVSQNPRHKITKRGQNVTFRCDPISEHNRLYWYRQTLGQGPEFLTYFQNEAQLEKSRLLSDRFSAERPKGSFSTLEIQRTEQGDSAMYLCASSLRPETSGGNNEQFFGPGTRLTVL.

The chain is built from TRBV27 and TRBJ2-1; D might be TRBD1 (6 bases). The germline V gene has CDR1 MNHEY and CDR2 SMNVEV (reference sequence). This CDR3 spans 16 amino acids. V lost 5 bases and J lost 2, with 16 bases in between. The CDR3 nucleotides read TGTGCCAGCAGTCCAGGCCAGGGGTCCCCCTACAATGAGCAGTTCTTC. This gives the protein CASSPGQGSPYNEQFF.

The chain uses TRBV6-5 and TRBJ1-6, with D possibly being TRBD1 (5 bases). In germline, CDR1 is MNHEY, CDR2 SVGAGI. The V end was cut by 5 bases, the J end by 7 bases, with 15 bases between. CDR3 length: 15 amino acids. The CDR3 region is CASSQEGRTNSPLHF. The CDR3 bases are TGTGCCAGCAGTCAGGAGGGACGGACGAATTCACCCCTCCACTTT.

The rearrangement uses TRBV18 and TRBJ1-1, with 8 nucleotides matching TRBD1. Per the germline V gene, CDR1 is KGHSH and CDR2 is LQKENI. V lost 2 bases, J lost 4 bases, and 3 bases stayed unmatched. The CDR3 covers 14 residues. CDR3 in DNA: TGTGCCAGCTCACCAGCAGGGGGCGGCACTGAAGCTTTCTTT. Amino acids: CASSPAGGGTEAFF.

The J gene is TRBJ2-7, the V gene TRBV3-1 (or the pseudogene TRBV3-2); TRBD2 aligns across 12 bases. The germline V gene has CDR1 LGHDT and CDR2 YNNKEL (reference sequence). The junction had 10 bases not matched to a gene; V was cut back by 4 bases and J by 9 bases. The CDR3 runs to 15 residues. CDR3 sequence: CASSPRSSGGDVQYF. CDR3 nucleotides: TGTGCCAGCAGCCCCCGCTCTAGCGGGGGGGACGTGCAGTACTTC.

The chain links TRBV7-8 to TRBJ2-1; D may correspond to TRBD1 or TRBD2 (5 bases each). V lost 5 bases to trimming and J lost 5 bases, with 10 bases between them. This CDR3 spans 13 amino acids. CDR1 SGHVS and CDR2 FQNEAQ come from the germline V gene. CDR3: CASSPGTHNEQFF. The CDR3 nucleotides are TGTGCCAGCAGCCCGGGGACCCACAATGAGCAGTTCTTC.

The J gene is TRBJ2-3, the V gene TRBV10-3; 8 bases map to TRBD1. The CDR3 covers 16 residues. Per germline, CDR1 ENHRY and CDR2 SYGVKD. V gave up 2 bases and J gave up 3 bases; unmatched junction bases: 7. The CDR3 protein is CAISEPQGAQTDTQYF. The DNA of the CDR3 is TGTGCCATCAGTGAGCCGCAGGGGGCTCAAACAGATACGCAGTATTTT.

The chain combines TRBV30 with TRBJ2-1; 10 nucleotides agree with TRBD2. Trimming cost V 0 bases and J 5 bases; bases outside gene matches: 4. Germline CDR1 GTSNPN, CDR2 SVGIG (reference sequence). The CDR3 runs to 15 residues. The chain's CDR3 is CAWSVDLAGDNEQFF. The CDR3, as DNA: TGTGCCTGGAGTGTAGACCTAGCGGGGGACAATGAGCAGTTCTTC.

The chain joins TRBV20-1 to TRBJ2-4; D is perhaps TRBD2 (7 bases). Deletions cut 6 bases from V and 8 bases from J, with 11 bases between. The CDR3 consists of 11 residues. Germline V gives CDR1 DFQATT, CDR2 SNEGSKA (reference sequence). Here the CDR3 DNA reads TGCAGTGCGAGGGGGAGGGACATTCAGTACTTC. This encodes CSARGRDIQYF.

The rearrangement joins TRBV20-1 to TRBJ2-7, with 8 bases aligning to TRBD2. Losses at the gene ends were 6 bases for V and 7 bases for J; bases not matched to a gene: 5. The CDR3 has 11 residues. The germline V gene has CDR1 DFQATT and CDR2 SNEGSKA (reference sequence). Here the CDR3 reads CSARGGGEQYF. Here the CDR3 DNA reads TGCAGTGCCCGGGGGGGCGGTGAGCAGTACTTC.

This clone was seen a handful of times. The chain carries TRBV2 and TRBJ2-3; 11 positions agree with TRBD2. J gave up 0 bases and V 6 bases, and 14 bases lay outside the gene matches. The CDR3 loop spans 19 amino acids. CDR1 and CDR2 from the germline V gene are SNHLY and FYNNEI. CDR3 protein: CASSGYTSGGRQSTDTQYF. The CDR3 DNA sequence: TGTGCCAGCAGCGGATACACTAGCGGGGGACGCCAAAGCACAGATACGCAGTATTTT.

This chain uses TRBV6-5 with TRBJ1-4; TRBD1 matches at 7 bases. CDR3 length equals 15 residues. CDR1 MNHEY and CDR2 SVGAGI come from the germline V gene. V dropped 5 bases and J dropped 8; count of bases not matched to a gene: 11. DNA of the CDR3: TGTGCCAGCAGTAAGTACCGGGACAGCGGGGAAAAACTGTTTTTT. Its translation: CASSKYRDSGEKLFF.